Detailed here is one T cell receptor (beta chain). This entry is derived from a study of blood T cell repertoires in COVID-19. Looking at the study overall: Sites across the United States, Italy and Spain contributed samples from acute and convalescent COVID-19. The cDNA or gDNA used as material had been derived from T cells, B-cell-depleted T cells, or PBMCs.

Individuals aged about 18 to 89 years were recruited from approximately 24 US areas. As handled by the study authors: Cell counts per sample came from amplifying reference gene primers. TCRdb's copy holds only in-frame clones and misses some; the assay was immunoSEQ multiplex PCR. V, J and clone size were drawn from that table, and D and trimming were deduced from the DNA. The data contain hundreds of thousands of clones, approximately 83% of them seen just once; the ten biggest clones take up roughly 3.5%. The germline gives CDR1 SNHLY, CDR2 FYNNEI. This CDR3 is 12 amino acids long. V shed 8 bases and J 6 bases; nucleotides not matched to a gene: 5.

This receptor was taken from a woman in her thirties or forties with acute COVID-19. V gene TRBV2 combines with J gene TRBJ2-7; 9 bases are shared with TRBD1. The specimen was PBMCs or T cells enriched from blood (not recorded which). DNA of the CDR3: TGTGCCAGCGACAGGGGACAGGGCGAGCAGTACTTC. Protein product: CASDRGQGEQYF.